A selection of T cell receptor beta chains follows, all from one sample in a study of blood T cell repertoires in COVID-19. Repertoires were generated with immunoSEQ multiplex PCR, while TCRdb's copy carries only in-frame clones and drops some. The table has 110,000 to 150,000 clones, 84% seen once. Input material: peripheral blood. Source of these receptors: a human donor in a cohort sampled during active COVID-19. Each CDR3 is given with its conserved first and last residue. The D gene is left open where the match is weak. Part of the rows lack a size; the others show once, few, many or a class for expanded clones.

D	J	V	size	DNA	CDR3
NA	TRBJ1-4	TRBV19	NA	TGTGCCAGTAGTATCCACAGGACAACTAATGAAAAACTGTTTTTT	CASSIHRTTNEKLFF
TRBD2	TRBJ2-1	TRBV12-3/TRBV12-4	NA	TGTGCCAGCAGTCTACTAGCGGTTGATGAGCAGTTCTTC	CASSLLAVDEQFF
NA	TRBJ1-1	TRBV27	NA	TGTGCCAGCAGTTTAGGGACAACGGTAGACACTGAAGCTTTCTTT	CASSLGTTVDTEAFF
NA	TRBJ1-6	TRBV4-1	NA	TGCGCCAGCAGCCAAGATCCACGGGATTCACCCCTCCACTTT	CASSQDPRDSPLHF
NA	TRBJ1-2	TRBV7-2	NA	TGTGCCAGCAGCTTCAGTGAAGTTCGCGGCTACACCTTC	CASSFSEVRGYTF
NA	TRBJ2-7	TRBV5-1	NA	TGCGCCAGCAGCTTGGGAGACAGGTCCGTCGACGAGCAGTACTTC	CASSLGDRSVDEQYF
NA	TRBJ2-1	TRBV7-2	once	TGTGCCAGCAGCTTGACTGGGCGGGATGAGCAGTTCTTC	CASSLTGRDEQFF
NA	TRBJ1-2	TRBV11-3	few	TGTGCCAGCAGCATACTACAGGGCCATGGCTACACCTTC	CASSILQGHGYTF
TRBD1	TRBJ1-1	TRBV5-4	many	TGTGCCAGCAGCAACTATGTAGGGGGCGGCACTGAAGCTTTCTTT	CASSNYVGGGTEAFF
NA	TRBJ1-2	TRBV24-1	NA	TGTGCCACCAGTGGGCGCGGGCCCCACTATGGCTACACCTTC	CATSGRGPHYGYTF
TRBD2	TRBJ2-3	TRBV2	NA	TGTGCCAGTAAAAGACTAGCGGGGGGGCTGACAGATACGCAGTATTTT	CASKRLAGGLTDTQYF
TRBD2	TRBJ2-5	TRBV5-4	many	TGTGCCAGCAGCTTGATCGGGGGGTACCAAGAGACCCAGTACTTC	CASSLIGGYQETQYF
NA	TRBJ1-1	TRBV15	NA	TGTGCCACTGGGAGCGCCCATAGGACTGAAGCTTTCTTT	CATGSAHRTEAFF
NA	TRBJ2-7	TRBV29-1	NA	TGCAGCGTTGTCTCAGGGGCGGACGAGCAGTACTTC	CSVVSGADEQYF
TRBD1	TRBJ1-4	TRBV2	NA	TGTGCCAGCAGTAGGGACAGTCAGAGTAATGAAAAACTGTTTTTT	CASSRDSQSNEKLFF
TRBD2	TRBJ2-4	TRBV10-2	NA	TGCGCCAGTGGGGGTAGCGGGGGGGTAAACATTCAGTACTTC	CASGGSGGVNIQYF
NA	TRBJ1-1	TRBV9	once	TGTGCCAGCAGCGTAGTCTCGAACACTGAAGCTTTCTTT	CASSVVSNTEAFF
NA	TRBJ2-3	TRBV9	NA	TGTGCCAGCAGCGAGTCCGCGGGGCTCACAGATACGCAGTATTTT	CASSESAGLTDTQYF
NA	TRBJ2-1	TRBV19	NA	TGTGCCAGTAGTAGGGCCGCTAACAATGAGCAGTTCTTC	CASSRAANNEQFF
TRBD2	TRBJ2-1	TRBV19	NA	TGTGCCAGTAGTCCCTGGACTAGCGGGGGGGAGCAGTTCTTC	CASSPWTSGGEQFF
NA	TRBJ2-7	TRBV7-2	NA	TGTGCCAGCAGCTCTATTAGGGGGGGCGGCGAGCAGTACTTC	CASSSIRGGGEQYF
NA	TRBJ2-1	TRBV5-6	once	TGTGCCAGCAGCTTGTCGTCGGGAAAGCAGTTCTTC	CASSLSSGKQFF
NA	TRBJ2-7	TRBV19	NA	TGTGCCAGTAGTATAGTTGGCAGCTCCTACGAGCAGTACTTC	CASSIVGSSYEQYF
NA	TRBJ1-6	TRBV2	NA	TGTGCCAGCAGCGCTAGGGGGGGAGTCTATAATTCACCCCTCCACTTT	CASSARGGVYNSPLHF
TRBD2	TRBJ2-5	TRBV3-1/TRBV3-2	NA	TGTGCCAGCAGCCAGGGGACTAGCGGGGTAGTGGAGACCCAGTACTTC	CASSQGTSGVVETQYF
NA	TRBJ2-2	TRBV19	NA	TGTGCCAGTAGTACGAGTGACGGGGAGCTGTTTTTT	CASSTSDGELFF
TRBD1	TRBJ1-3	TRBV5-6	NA	TGTGCCAGCAGCTTGACAGGGGGATCGGGTGGAAACACCATATATTTT	CASSLTGGSGGNTIYF
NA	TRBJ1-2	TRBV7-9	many	TGTGCCAGCAGCTTAGCGAGCGGGGGCTACACCTTC	CASSLASGGYTF
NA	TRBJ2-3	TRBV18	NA	TGTGCCAGCTCACCCCTCTCAGATACGCAGTATTTT	CASSPLSDTQYF
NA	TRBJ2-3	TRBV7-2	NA	TGTGCCAGCAGCTTAGCTTCCCCGCGGGCCACAGATACGCAGTATTTT	CASSLASPRATDTQYF
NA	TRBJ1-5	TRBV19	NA	TGTGCCAGTAATTCAGGGGCCAGCAATCAGCCCCAGCATTTT	CASNSGASNQPQHF
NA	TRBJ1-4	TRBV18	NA	TGTGCCAGCTCACCAAGGGGGAGCTTGAGTGCAACTAATGAAAAACTGTTTTTT	CASSPRGSLSATNEKLFF
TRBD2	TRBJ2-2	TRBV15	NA	TGTGCCACCAGCGCTAGAAGTCAGCGGGAGGGAGCCGGGGAGCTGTTTTTT	CATSARSQREGAGELFF
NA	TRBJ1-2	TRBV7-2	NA	TGTGCCAGCAGGGAGGGTCTGGGGGAAGGGTATGGCTACACCTTC	CASREGLGEGYGYTF
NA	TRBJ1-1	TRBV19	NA	TGTGCCAGTAGCCTCAGGGATTTCGCTGAAGCTTTCTTT	CASSLRDFAEAFF